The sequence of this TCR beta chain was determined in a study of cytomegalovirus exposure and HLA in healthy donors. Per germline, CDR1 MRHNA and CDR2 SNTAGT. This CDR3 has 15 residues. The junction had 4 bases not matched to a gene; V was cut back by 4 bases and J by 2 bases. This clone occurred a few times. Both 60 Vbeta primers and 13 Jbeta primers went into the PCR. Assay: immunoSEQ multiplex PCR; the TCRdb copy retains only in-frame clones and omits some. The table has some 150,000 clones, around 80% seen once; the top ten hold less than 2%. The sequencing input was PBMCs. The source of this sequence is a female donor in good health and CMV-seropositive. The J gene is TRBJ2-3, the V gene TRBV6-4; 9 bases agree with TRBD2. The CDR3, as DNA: TGTGCCAGCAGTGTATCTAGCGGGATCACAGATACGCAGTATTTT. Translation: CASSVSSGITDTQYF.